These 14 T cell receptor beta chains were all obtained from the same sample, sequenced in a study of blood T cell repertoires in COVID-19. Sequencing used immunoSEQ multiplex PCR; TCRdb keeps in-frame clones, though not all of them. The sample consists of around 270,000 clones, 75% to 90% of them appearing once. The sample comprised peripheral blood. The receptors shown here come from a man aged 40-49 years with acute or convalescent COVID-19.

This chain uses TRBV12-3 or TRBV12-4 with TRBJ1-1; 7 nucleotides line up with TRBD1. The CDR3 runs 13 residues. Losses at the gene ends were 5 bases for V and 7 bases for J; bases not matched to a gene: 7. CDR3 coding DNA: TGTGCCAGCAGTCAACAGGGGCGGAATGAAGCTTTCTTT. It specifies CASSQQGRNEAFF.

This clone was counted only a few times. This chain joins TRBV5-1 and TRBJ1-2, with TRBD1 matching over 7 bases. Germline values: CDR1 SGHRS, CDR2 YFSETQ. V was clipped by 0 bases and J by 4 bases; unmatched bases: 0. There are 13 residues in the CDR3. The CDR3 DNA sequence: TGCGCCAGCAGCTTGGACAGGGGCTATGGCTACACCTTC. Its protein product is CASSLDRGYGYTF. Looking up the rest from reference TRBV5-1 and TRBJ1-2 gives the full variable domain: KAGVTQTPRYLIKTRGQQVTLSCSPISGHRSVSWYQQTPGQGLQFLFEYFSETQRNKGNFPGRFSGRQFSNSRSEMNVSTLELGDSALYLCASSLDRGYGYTFGSGTRLTVV.

This chain connects TRBV2 to TRBJ1-2; 9 bases fit TRBD1. CDR3 length equals 14 residues. CDR1 is SNHLY, CDR2 FYNNEI, per germline. V was clipped by 4 bases and J by 3 bases; unmatched bases: 3. In DNA, the CDR3 is TGTGCCAGCAGTGGGGACAGGGTCGACTATGGCTACACCTTC. It encodes CASSGDRVDYGYTF.

This chain joins TRBV5-1 and TRBJ2-7; 10 nucleotides line up with TRBD1. The V segment lost 8 bases and the J segment 7 bases; nucleotides outside the gene matches: 6. The CDR3 runs to 12 residues. CDR1 and CDR2 from the germline V gene are SGHRS and YFSETQ. This chain's CDR3 is CASGQGVGEQYF. The CDR3 DNA sequence: TGCGCCAGTGGACAGGGGGTTGGAGAGCAGTACTTC.

This chain links TRBV12-3 or TRBV12-4 with TRBJ1-2, with D perhaps matching TRBD1 (6 bases). The CDR3 is 13 amino acids. Trimming left V 6 bases short and J 6 bases short, with 14 bases between. CDR3 region: CASSYRVGNGYTF. The CDR3 DNA follows: TGTGCCAGCAGCTACAGGGTCGGGAATGGCTACACCTTC.

The DNA of the CDR3 is TGCGCCAGCAGCGAAGGGACAGGCGCTGCTCAGCCCCAGCATTTT. Its translation is CASSEGTGAAQPQHF. This rearrangement joins TRBV5-1 to TRBJ1-5, with TRBD1 matching over 8 bases. The CDR3 has 15 residues. V dropped 4 bases and J dropped 6; count of bases not matched to a gene: 9. Germline V gene data show CDR1 as SGHRS and CDR2 as YFSETQ.

This clone was observed a handful of times. The chain uses TRBV11-2 and TRBJ2-2; 10 bases are shared with TRBD1. CDR3 length equals 17 residues. Germline CDR1 reads SGHAT; CDR2 reads FQNNGV. V lost 4 bases to trimming and J lost 7 bases; unmatched junction nucleotides: 12. For the CDR3, the DNA is TGTGCCAGCAGCTCCACTCGACAGGGGGCCTTACTCGGGGAGCTGTTTTTT. Its protein product is CASSSTRQGALLGELFF.

V and J are TRBV6-2 or TRBV6-3 and TRBJ2-7; no reliable D call. Per germline, CDR1 MNHEY and CDR2 SVGEGT. CDR3 length: 11 residues. Between the trimmed V and J ends, which lost 3 bases and 7 bases, there was a span of 7 bases. CDR3 nucleotide sequence: TGTGCCAGCAGTTATTATCGGGAGCAGTACTTC. Translating gives CASSYYREQYF.

The rearrangement links TRBV2 to TRBJ2-7; D gene uncertain. The V gene lost 6 bases and the J gene lost 1 base, with 10 bases spanning the gap. Germline loops: CDR1 SNHLY, CDR2 FYNNEI. The CDR3 is 13 amino acids. In DNA, the CDR3 is TGTGCCAGCAGGGGCGCGTATTCCTACGAGCAGTACTTC. It specifies CASRGAYSYEQYF.

This clone was recorded only once. The rearrangement joins TRBV24-1 to TRBJ1-1, with 7 nucleotides matching TRBD1. Trimming at V came to 2 bases and at J to 1 base, leaving 9 bases not matched to a gene. Per the germline V gene, CDR1 is KGHDR and CDR2 is SFDVKD. This CDR3 contains 17 residues. The CDR3 loop is CATSDSATGSTNTEAFF. The CDR3 nucleotides read TGTGCCACCAGTGATTCCGCGACAGGGTCGACGAACACTGAAGCTTTCTTT.

J is TRBJ1-2 and V is TRBV5-1; D is perhaps TRBD1 (6 bases). The V gene's germline CDR1 is SGHRS and CDR2 YFSETQ. V dropped 0 bases and J dropped 7 bases, with 13 bases sitting between them. The CDR3 length is 14 residues. In DNA form, the CDR3 reads TGCGCCAGCAGCTTGGAAGCAGGGGAGGGTGGCTACACCTTC. Amino acids: CASSLEAGEGGYTF.

The CDR3 coding sequence is TGCGCCAGCAGCCTCCGACAGGGGGGGTTTATGGCTTTCTTT. Translating it yields CASSLRQGGFMAFF. The chain has TRBV5-1 and TRBJ1-1, with TRBD1 matching 9 bases. The CDR3 has 14 residues. CDR1 and CDR2 from the germline V gene are SGHRS and YFSETQ. V shed 4 bases, J shed 11 bases, and the junction held 12 bases outside the gene matches.

The genes are TRBV6-1 and TRBJ1-1; 7 bases align to TRBD1. CDR1 and CDR2 (germline): MNHNS, SASEGT. This CDR3 has 13 amino acids. V was pared by 3 bases and J by 5 bases, with 3 bases of the junction left unmatched. The CDR3: CASSERGRTEAFF. CDR3 nucleotides: TGTGCCAGCAGTGAGAGGGGGCGGACTGAAGCTTTCTTT.

The CDR3: CASSRTRGTDTQYF. The CDR3 nucleotides are TGCGCCAGCAGTCGGACTAGAGGGACAGATACGCAGTATTTT. This chain uses TRBV5-1 with TRBJ2-3; 7 bases fit TRBD2. Germline CDR1 is SGHRS and CDR2 is YFSETQ. The trim removed 5 bases at V and 3 bases at J, leaving 6 bases unmatched. The CDR3 spans 14 residues. Together with reference TRBV5-1 and TRBJ2-3, the CDR3 gives the full variable domain: KAGVTQTPRYLIKTRGQQVTLSCSPISGHRSVSWYQQTPGQGLQFLFEYFSETQRNKGNFPGRFSGRQFSNSRSEMNVSTLELGDSALYLCASSRTRGTDTQYFGPGTRLTVL.